This is a list of T cell receptor beta chains from one sample in a study of technical replicates of blood from a few donors. Assay used: immunoSEQ multiplex PCR; TCRdb lists only in-frame clones, some missing. Here the sample spans around 29,000 clones, more than 90% being singletons. The source material was PBMCs. Source of these receptors: a human donor in good health. Some clones in this sample may be carry-over from other donors' samples. Both conserved end residues are part of each CDR3. The D gene is left open where the match is weak. Size is stated for part of the rows, as once, few or many counts, or as a class when the clone is expanded.

J: TRBJ1-1; size: -; D: TRBD1; V: TRBV29-1; DNA: TGCAGCGCAAACAGGGGGAACCTCGTCACTGAAGCTTTCTTT; CDR3: CSANRGNLVTEAFF
J: TRBJ2-2; size: -; D: -; V: TRBV19; DNA: TGTGCCAGCCAGGGGTCCACCGGGGAGCTGTTTTTT; CDR3: CASQGSTGELFF
J: TRBJ2-5; size: once; D: TRBD1; V: TRBV18; DNA: TGTGCCAGCTCACCAGGGACAGTTGTGGCGGCCCAGTACTTC; CDR3: CASSPGTVVAAQYF
J: TRBJ1-2; size: -; D: -; V: TRBV27; DNA: TGTGCCAGCAGTTTATCCGGGACTCCTACTTATGGCTACACCTTC; CDR3: CASSLSGTPTYGYTF
J: TRBJ2-7; size: once; D: -; V: TRBV7-9; DNA: TGTGCCAGCAGCTTAGTTGTACAGGTCCCCTACGAGCAGTACTTC; CDR3: CASSLVVQVPYEQYF
J: TRBJ2-2; size: once; D: -; V: TRBV15; DNA: TGTGCCACCAGCAGAGCCCTGGACAGCCTTAACACCGGGGAGCTGTTTTTT; CDR3: CATSRALDSLNTGELFF
J: TRBJ1-1; size: -; D: -; V: TRBV2; DNA: TGTGCCATAAGGCGACAGGAAGGCACTGAAGCTTTCTTT; CDR3: CAIRRQEGTEAFF
J: TRBJ2-3; size: -; D: TRBD2; V: TRBV5-1; DNA: TGCGCCAGCAGCTCGTTAGCGGGAGCGGCAGATACGCAGTATTTT; CDR3: CASSSLAGAADTQYF
J: TRBJ2-7; size: -; D: TRBD2; V: TRBV2; DNA: TGTGCCATTCCCGGGACTAGTGACTACGAGCAGTACTTC; CDR3: CAIPGTSDYEQYF
J: TRBJ1-6; size: -; D: -; V: TRBV14; DNA: TGTGCCAGCAGCCGCCCCGGGGGACTAGCACCCCTCCACTTT; CDR3: CASSRPGGLAPLHF
J: TRBJ2-2; size: -; D: TRBD1; V: TRBV5-1; DNA: TGCGCCAGCAGCTTGGGTTTCCGGGGACAGGGGTACACCGGGGAGCTGTTTTTT; CDR3: CASSLGFRGQGYTGELFF
J: TRBJ2-7; size: -; D: TRBD2; V: TRBV11-1; DNA: TGTGCCAGCAGCCCCCGGACTAGCGGGGGTCAGAGCTCCTACGAGCAGTACTTC; CDR3: CASSPRTSGGQSSYEQYF
J: TRBJ2-7; size: -; D: TRBD2; V: TRBV7-2; DNA: TGTGCCAGCAGCTTAGAGATAGCGGGAGGGCCTCGATACGAGCAGTACTTC; CDR3: CASSLEIAGGPRYEQYF
J: TRBJ2-2; size: -; D: TRBD1; V: TRBV7-8; DNA: TGTGCCAGCAGCCACTTAGGCGGACAGGGTTCCGGGGAGCTGTTTTTT; CDR3: CASSHLGGQGSGELFF
J: TRBJ1-2; size: -; D: -; V: TRBV2; DNA: TGTGCCAGCAGTGAAGCGACACCGGGAAATGGCTACACCTTC; CDR3: CASSEATPGNGYTF
J: TRBJ1-1; size: -; D: -; V: TRBV4-2; DNA: TGTGCCAGCAGCCTGATTACAGAACTGAACACTGAAGCTTTCTTT; CDR3: CASSLITELNTEAFF
J: TRBJ2-7; size: -; D: TRBD1; V: TRBV7-9; DNA: TGTGCCAGCAGCTACCCGGGACAGGGGGCCTACGAGCAGTACTTC; CDR3: CASSYPGQGAYEQYF
J: TRBJ1-1; size: -; D: -; V: TRBV2; DNA: TGTGCCAGCAGTGCTTCCGGGGGTGGAACTGAAGCTTTCTTT; CDR3: CASSASGGGTEAFF
J: TRBJ2-3; size: -; D: TRBD2; V: TRBV4-2; DNA: TGTGCCAGCAGCCAGCGAACGACTAGCGGCACAGATACGCAGTATTTT; CDR3: CASSQRTTSGTDTQYF
J: TRBJ1-3; size: -; D: -; V: TRBV18; DNA: TGTGCCAGCTCCTCAGGGCTCCAGAGCTCTGGAAACACCATATATTTT; CDR3: CASSSGLQSSGNTIYF
J: TRBJ2-7; size: -; D: TRBD2; V: TRBV5-1; DNA: TGCGCCAGCAGCGACGTACAGCGGGGGGCATTTGAGCAGTACTTC; CDR3: CASSDVQRGAFEQYF
J: TRBJ2-7; size: -; D: TRBD1; V: TRBV5-6; DNA: TGTGCCAGCAGCTTGCCAGACAGGGCCCCCTACGAGCAGTACTTC; CDR3: CASSLPDRAPYEQYF
J: TRBJ2-7; size: -; D: -; V: TRBV5-1; DNA: TGCGCCAGCAGCTTGACTGATCTCTACGAGCAGTACTTC; CDR3: CASSLTDLYEQYF
J: TRBJ2-5; size: -; D: TRBD2; V: TRBV4-2; DNA: TGTGCCAGCAGTCCGGGACTAGCGAGGGAGACCCAGTACTTC; CDR3: CASSPGLARETQYF
J: TRBJ2-7; size: -; D: TRBD1; V: TRBV25-1; DNA: TGTGCCAGCAACTCGGACAGGGCCTACGAGCAGTACTTC; CDR3: CASNSDRAYEQYF
J: TRBJ2-7; size: few; D: TRBD2; V: TRBV11-2; DNA: TGTGCCAGCAGCTTAGGGGACCTGAGGGTAGCGGGGGTGCCCTACGAGCAGTACTTC; CDR3: CASSLGDLRVAGVPYEQYF
J: TRBJ2-2; size: -; D: -; V: TRBV5-1; DNA: TGCGCCAGCAGGACGGAAGGGGGAGACGCGAACACCGGGGAGCTGTTTTTT; CDR3: CASRTEGGDANTGELFF
J: TRBJ1-2; size: -; D: TRBD1; V: TRBV9; DNA: TGTGCCAGCAGCGCGACAGGGAAGGGCTACACCTTC; CDR3: CASSATGKGYTF